This TCR beta chain was recovered during a study of cytomegalovirus exposure and HLA in healthy donors (dated by TCRdb to the late 2010s). In terms of the full investigation: In an earlier analysis of 587 of the donors, 250 to 350 Gb of sequence data and 90 million to 120 million unique TCR beta sequences from 150 million to 200 million T cells were reported. In a later analysis, previously published TCR beta repertoires from fewer than 750 donors were re-analyzed and high-resolution HLA genotyping was added so that TCR occurrence patterns could be studied. The T cell repertoires of several hundred subjects were profiled by immunosequencing and related to cytomegalovirus serostatus. Approximately 310 gigabases of sequencing data and around 80 million unique TCR sequences made up an early release that covered fewer than 650 HLA-typed donors. In the later analysis, no new phenotypic data were used to find candidate immune exposures; instead, reliance was placed on TCR beta sequences and their occurrence across donors. An earlier analysis of 587 of the donors used high-throughput TCR beta sequencing to judge whether each TCR beta V gene segment behaved as functional or pseudogenic. Besides the first cohort of around 670 subjects, a separate validation cohort made up of roughly 120 different subjects was used. Donor age, sex, ethnicity and CMV serostatus were compiled together with the repertoire data. Genome-wide SNP genotypes for about 60% of the roughly 700 donors were used in a later genetic analysis, which treated that subset as a discovery cohort. All discovery cohort repertoires had been generated on a single sequencing platform. The aim of the study was to test whether cataloging public T cell receptors could identify signatures of past pathogen exposure. The number of donors typed differed by locus, with roughly 620-630 for A, B, C, DRB1 and DQB1, roughly 520 for DQA1, 600 to 610 for DPA1, and roughly 450 for DPB1. Among the roughly 370 genotyped donors, more than 70% belonged to the genetic ancestry cluster associated with self-reported Caucasian donors. The study combined high-throughput TCR immunosequencing, statistical association of individual TCRs with disease status, and machine learning to predict cytomegalovirus infection status. HLA typing covered class I and class II loci at four-digit resolution. Roughly 5 DR-DQ haplotypes were handled as single units for association and clustering, since linkage in the cohort was strong. Among some 400 genotyped donors of the cohort, an average of approximately 240,000 unique TCR beta nucleotide sequences was sequenced per donor, of which 15% to 20% were non-productive. Study-wide findings and limitations: A few of the identified cytomegalovirus-associated TCR beta chains were confirmed in vitro to be specific for cytomegalovirus antigens. A further reported finding was that TCR beta sequences accurately predicted the HLA-A and HLA-B alleles for most subjects in the first cohort. Immune exposure information for the cohort was limited to CMV serostatus. V-gene and J-gene trimming of TCR beta chains was associated with a missense DCLRE1C variant in a later genetic analysis, and the association was replicated in an independent cohort. Because HLA typing was unavailable for some donors at each locus, only the typed subset was used in association tests. Most TCR sequences were observed very rarely across donors, whereas some public TCRs were present in many individuals. Compared with the 666-donor mean, donors in an Asian-associated ancestry cluster had fewer N-insertions in productive TCRs, according to a later genetic analysis. The study listed 164 TCR beta chains as associated with cytomegalovirus. Because the 87-base-pair reads could not distinguish some IMGT-functional V segments, including TRBV6-2 and TRBV6-3, those segments were excluded. The classifier was reported to diagnose cytomegalovirus status with high specificity and sensitivity in both the original and validation cohorts. Specific HLA alleles were associated with more than 15,000 TCR beta sequences at a false discovery rate of 0.05 in a later analysis. Because counts were too low, seventeen rarely observed V segments, including chromosome 9 orphons, were left out of the earlier analysis of about 500 of the donors. According to the authors, the approach could potentially be generalized to other disease states and immunological phenotypes. In a later analysis, most CMV-associated TCR beta chains were found to appear HLA-restricted, with HLA associations seemingly driven largely by CMV exposure. The sequencing pipeline was judged likely to have produced a cluster of highly shared sequence variants as a technical artifact. Compared with equally common non-associated chains, HLA-associated TCR beta chains in a later analysis were more clonally expanded and had lower generation probabilities. In an earlier analysis of 450 to 750 of the donors, most TCR beta V segments appeared in productive rearrangements about 90% or about 30% of the time, broadly matching IMGT annotations. Strong co-occurrence of HLA alleles, especially DR and DQ, made assigning TCR associations to individual alleles difficult. This cohort had only TCR beta chains sequenced, and the lack of alpha or paired-chain data limited which features could be detected. Sequencing depth was assumed to be roughly uniform across donors in the presence/absence analyses, though that assumption may not hold. In a later analysis, several top co-occurrence clusters were reported to appear linked to parvovirus B19, influenza, CMV and Epstein-Barr virus. According to a later analysis, TCR association rates differed among HLA loci, with DRB1 alleles showing the most associated TCRs and HLA-C alleles showing the fewest. Linkage disequilibrium might explain the correlated functional status among segregating V segments, but an unknown experimental factor could not be ruled out.

On this clone itself: What this receptor recognizes is not known.

As encoded in the germline V gene (reference sequence), CDR1 is GTSNPN while CDR2 is SVGIG. For this chain, trimming is 2 bases at the V end and 10 bases at the J end, and the number of junction bases without a gene match is 10. The CDR3 has 16 amino acids, counting the end cysteine and phenylalanine. Only CDR3 DNA remains: 48 bases, in frame from the first base. Library preparation was by the immunoSEQ multiplex PCR assay. The multiplex PCR relied on a mix of 60 forward primers for TCR Vbeta segments and 13 reverse primers for TCR Jbeta segments. A multiplex PCR assay on genomic DNA amplified the CDR3 region of rearranged TCR beta genes. The amplified TCR beta libraries were sequenced on the Illumina HiSeq System as 87-base-pair reads. Turning to the authors' computational methods: A later analysis counted tens of millions of unique TCR beta chains across the 670 or so repertoires, and 9 million to 14 million of these chains were shared by at least two donors. Raw reads were error-corrected and collapsed into unique sequences by a nearest-neighbor algorithm in which closely related sequences were merged to remove PCR and sequencing errors. To assign V, D and J gene segments, CDR3 sequences were aligned to IMGT reference sequences. For a sequence to be retained, a match of at least six nucleotides was required to both a V gene segment and a J gene segment. Rearrangements were called productive when the CDR3 lacked stop codons and stayed in frame with V and J; all others were non-productive. Following IMGT convention, CDR3 was defined as the stretch from the second conserved V-encoded cysteine up to the conserved J-encoded phenylalanine. Sequences without an unambiguous match to a single V gene segment were excluded from the earlier analysis of approximately 560 of the donors. In an earlier analysis of 450 to 700 of the donors, V segments were called functional above 56.7% productive rearrangements and were called segregating when the between-donor standard deviation exceeded 5%. A statistical classification framework was built for diagnosing cytomegalovirus status from the catalog of TCR beta chain sequences. In a later analysis, V and J genes were assigned by comparing TCR nucleotide sequences against IMGT/GENE-DB human TR gene sequences. The TCRdist pipeline was used in a later analysis to assign CDR3 sequences and most-parsimonious VDJ recombination scenarios. In a later analysis, each TCR beta chain was defined by its CDR3 amino acid sequence together with its V-gene family, and reads without a unique V-gene family were excluded. To address suspected cross-contamination and a sequencing artifact, a later analysis removed 592 highly shared, low-generation-probability nucleotide sequences. In a later analysis, a clonal expansion index was calculated for each public chain from normalized within-repertoire ranks of inferred template counts. In a later analysis, generation probabilities were computed using a VDJ recombination model fitted to out-of-frame rearrangements, and the results were checked against IGoR. A later analysis scored TCR-TCR, TCR-HLA and TCR-CMV co-occurrence with hypergeometric tests, applying a repertoire-size bias correction to TCR pairs. A later analysis estimated false discovery rates by permuting HLA or CMV assignments 20 times. In a later analysis, co-occurring TCRs were grouped using DBSCAN, with TCRdist sequence similarity added in when clustering inside HLA-allele-positive subsets. Repertoires with fewer than 30,000 or more than 120,000 public chains were left out of co-occurrence clustering, as were several repertoires with anomalous nucleotide sharing. Drawn from immuneACCESS, this table holds only the in-frame rearrangements with V and J called that TCRdb kept. Clones are partly lost; checked studies trace under half to an unresolved V gene and leave the rest unexplained. V, J and clone size derive from that table, while D and trimming were established from the DNA sequence. The table for this sample records some 26,000 clones. The ten biggest clones cover roughly 15% of the sample.

The cohort consisted of more than 650 healthy bone marrow donors. All cohort members were sampled while nominally healthy, although unrecorded immune exposures were likely present. The donor was CMV seropositive and belonged to the group of 270 or so seropositive cohort members. A peripheral blood sample was provided by each donor, and peripheral blood mononuclear cells were used for TCR beta sequencing. Genomic DNA was extracted from the blood cell samples with the Qiagen DNeasy Blood Extraction Kit. The TCR sequence derives from a male donor in good health and CMV-seropositive. The V gene is TRBV30 and the J gene is TRBJ1-6; 11 of the junction bases match TRBD1. The sequenced sample consisted of PBMCs. The bases read TGTGCCTGGAGTCCTACGGGGACAGGGGGATGGTCACCCCTCCACTTT. It translates to CAWSPTGTGGWSPLHF.